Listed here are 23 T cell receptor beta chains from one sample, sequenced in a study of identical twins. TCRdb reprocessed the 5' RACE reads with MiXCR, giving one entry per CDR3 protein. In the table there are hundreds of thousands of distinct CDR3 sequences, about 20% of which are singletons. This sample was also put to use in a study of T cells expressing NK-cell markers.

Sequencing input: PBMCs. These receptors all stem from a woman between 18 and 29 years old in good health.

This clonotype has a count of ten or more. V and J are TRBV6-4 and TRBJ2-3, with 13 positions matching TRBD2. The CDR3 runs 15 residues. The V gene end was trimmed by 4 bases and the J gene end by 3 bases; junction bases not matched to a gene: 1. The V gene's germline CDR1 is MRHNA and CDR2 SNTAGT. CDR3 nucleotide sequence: TGTGCCAGCAGTGGGACTAGCGGGGGTACAGATACGCAGTATTTT. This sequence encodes CASSGTSGGTDTQYF.

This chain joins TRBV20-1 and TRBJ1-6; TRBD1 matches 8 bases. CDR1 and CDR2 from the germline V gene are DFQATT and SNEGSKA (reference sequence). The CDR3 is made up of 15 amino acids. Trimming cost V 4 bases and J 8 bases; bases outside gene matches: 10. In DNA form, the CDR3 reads TGCAGTGCTAAGGAACCAGGACAGGGAGATTCACCCCTCCACTTT. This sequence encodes CSAKEPGQGDSPLHF.

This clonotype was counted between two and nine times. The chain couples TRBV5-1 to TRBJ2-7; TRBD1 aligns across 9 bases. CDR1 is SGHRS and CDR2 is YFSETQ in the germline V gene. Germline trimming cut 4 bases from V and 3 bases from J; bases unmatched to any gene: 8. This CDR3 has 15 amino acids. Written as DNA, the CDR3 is TGCGCCAGCAGCCCCACCGGGACAGGGTACTACGAGCAGTACTTC. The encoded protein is CASSPTGTGYYEQYF.

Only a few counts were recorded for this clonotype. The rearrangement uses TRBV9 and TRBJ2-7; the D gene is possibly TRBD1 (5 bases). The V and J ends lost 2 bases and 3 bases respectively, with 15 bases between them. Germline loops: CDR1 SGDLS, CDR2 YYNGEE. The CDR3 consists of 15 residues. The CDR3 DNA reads TGTGCCAGCAGCGTCACCTCTTCAGGGTACTACGAGCAGTACTTC. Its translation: CASSVTSSGYYEQYF.

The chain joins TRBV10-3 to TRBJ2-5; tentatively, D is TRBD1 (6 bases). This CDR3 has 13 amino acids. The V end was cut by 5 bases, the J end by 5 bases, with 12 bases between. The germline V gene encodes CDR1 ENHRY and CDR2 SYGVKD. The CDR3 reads CAISSQGYETQYF. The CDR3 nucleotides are TGTGCCATCAGTTCACAGGGATACGAGACCCAGTACTTC.

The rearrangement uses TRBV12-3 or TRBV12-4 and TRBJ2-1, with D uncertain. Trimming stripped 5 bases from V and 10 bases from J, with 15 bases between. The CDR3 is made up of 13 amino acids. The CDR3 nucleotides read TGTGCCAGCAGTAAAGGCGGTTCGGTAGAGCAGTTCTTC. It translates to CASSKGGSVEQFF.

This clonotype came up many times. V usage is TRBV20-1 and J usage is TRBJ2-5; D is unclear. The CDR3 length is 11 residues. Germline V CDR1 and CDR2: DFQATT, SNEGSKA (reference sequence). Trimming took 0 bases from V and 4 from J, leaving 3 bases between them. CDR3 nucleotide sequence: TGCAGTGCTAGAGATCTAGAGACCCAGTACTTC. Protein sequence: CSARDLETQYF.

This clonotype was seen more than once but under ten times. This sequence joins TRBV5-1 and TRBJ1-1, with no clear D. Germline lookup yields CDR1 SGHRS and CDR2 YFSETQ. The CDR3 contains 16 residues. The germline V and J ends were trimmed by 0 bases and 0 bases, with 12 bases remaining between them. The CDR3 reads CASSLVVTTVNTEAFF. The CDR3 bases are TGCGCCAGCAGCTTGGTCGTGACAACTGTGAACACTGAAGCTTTCTTT.

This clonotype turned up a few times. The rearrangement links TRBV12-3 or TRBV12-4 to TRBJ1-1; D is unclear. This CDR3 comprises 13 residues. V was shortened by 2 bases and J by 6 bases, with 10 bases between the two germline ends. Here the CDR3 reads CASSLSIPAEAFF. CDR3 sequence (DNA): TGTGCCAGCAGTTTAAGCATTCCGGCTGAAGCTTTCTTT.

CDR3 bases: TGTGCCAGCAATAATCCCCCTAGGGGGACCCGGGAGCTGTTTTTT. This codes for CASNNPPRGTRELFF. The V and J genes are TRBV12-3 or TRBV12-4 and TRBJ2-2; possibly TRBD1 for D (6 bases). V was pared by 7 bases and J by 9 bases, with 21 bases between. The CDR3 has 15 amino acids.

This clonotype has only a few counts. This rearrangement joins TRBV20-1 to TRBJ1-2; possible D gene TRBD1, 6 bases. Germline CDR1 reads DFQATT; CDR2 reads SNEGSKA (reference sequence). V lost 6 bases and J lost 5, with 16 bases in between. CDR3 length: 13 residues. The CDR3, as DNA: TGCAGTGCCCTACAGGGAGGAGGTTATGGCTACACCTTC. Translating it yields CSALQGGGYGYTF.

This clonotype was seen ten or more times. In DNA, the CDR3 is TGTGCCAGCAGCCAAGATCCGGGGGTATACTACAATGAGCAGTTCTTC. This gives the protein CASSQDPGVYYNEQFF. J is TRBJ2-1 and V is TRBV14, with D perhaps TRBD2 (6 bases). V was cut by 0 bases and J by 3 bases, with 12 bases left in between. The CDR3 has 16 residues. CDR1 and CDR2 (germline): SGHDN, FVKESK. The variable domain in full, completed from reference TRBV14 and TRBJ2-1, reads EAGVTQFPSHSVIEKGQTVTLRCDPISGHDNLYWYRRVMGKEIKFLLHFVKESKQDESGMPNNRFLAERTGGTYSTLKVQPAELEDSGVYFCASSQDPGVYYNEQFFGPGTRLTVL.

CDR3 residues: CASSPRGLYEQYF. The CDR3 DNA follows: TGTGCCAGCAGCCCCCGGGGCCTTTACGAGCAGTACTTC. The chain has TRBV9 and TRBJ2-7, with D possibly being TRBD1 or TRBD2 (5 bases each). Germline assignment: CDR1 SGDLS and CDR2 YYNGEE. V was shortened by 4 bases and J by 4 bases, with 12 bases between the two germline ends. The CDR3 sequence is 13 residues long.

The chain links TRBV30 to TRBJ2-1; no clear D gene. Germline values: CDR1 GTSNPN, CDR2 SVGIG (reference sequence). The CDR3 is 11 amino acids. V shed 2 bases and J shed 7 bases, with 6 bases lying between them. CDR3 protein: CAWSYANEQFF. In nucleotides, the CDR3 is TGTGCCTGGAGTTACGCAAATGAGCAGTTCTTC.

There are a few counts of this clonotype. This CDR3 is CASSLPRDYEGEQYF. The DNA for the CDR3 is TGTGCCAGCAGCCTACCCCGGGACTATGAAGGCGAGCAGTACTTC. The chain couples TRBV7-8 to TRBJ2-7, with 7 nucleotides matching TRBD2. The CDR3 has 15 amino acids. Germline-derived CDR1 and CDR2 are SGHVS and FQNEAQ. Trimming took 5 bases from V and 6 from J; bases not matched to a gene: 13. The variable domain in full, with the rest retrieved from reference TRBV7-8 and TRBJ2-7, is GAGVSQSPRYKVAKRGQDVALRCDPISGHVSLFWYQQALGQGPEFLTYFQNEAQLDKSGLPSDRFFAERPEGSVSTLKIQRTQQEDSAVYLCASSLPRDYEGEQYFGPGTRLTVT.

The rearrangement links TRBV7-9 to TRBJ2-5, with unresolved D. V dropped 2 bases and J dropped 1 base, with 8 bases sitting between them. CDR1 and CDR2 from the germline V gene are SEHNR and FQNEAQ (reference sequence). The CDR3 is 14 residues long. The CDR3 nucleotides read TGTGCCAGCAGCTTAATGGGCAGCCAAGAGACCCAGTACTTC. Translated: CASSLMGSQETQYF.

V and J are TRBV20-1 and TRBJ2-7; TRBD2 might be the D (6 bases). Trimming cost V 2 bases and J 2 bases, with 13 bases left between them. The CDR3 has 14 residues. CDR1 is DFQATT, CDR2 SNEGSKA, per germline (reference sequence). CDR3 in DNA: TGCAGTGCTAGACGCTGGGACTTCGCCTACGAGCAGTACTTC. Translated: CSARRWDFAYEQYF.

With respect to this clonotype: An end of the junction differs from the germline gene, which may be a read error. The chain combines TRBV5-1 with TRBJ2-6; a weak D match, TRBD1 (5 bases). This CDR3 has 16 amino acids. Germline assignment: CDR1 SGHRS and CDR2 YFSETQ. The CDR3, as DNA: TGCGCCAGCAGCAAGGAAGGAGACTCTGGGGCCAACATCCTGACTTTC. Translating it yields CASSKEGDSGANILTF.

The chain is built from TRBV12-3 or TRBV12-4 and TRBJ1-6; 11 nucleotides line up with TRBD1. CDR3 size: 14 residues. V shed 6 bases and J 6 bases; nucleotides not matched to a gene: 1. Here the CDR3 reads CASSGTGGNSPLHF. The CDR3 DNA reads TGTGCCAGCAGCGGGACAGGGGGTAATTCACCCCTCCACTTT.

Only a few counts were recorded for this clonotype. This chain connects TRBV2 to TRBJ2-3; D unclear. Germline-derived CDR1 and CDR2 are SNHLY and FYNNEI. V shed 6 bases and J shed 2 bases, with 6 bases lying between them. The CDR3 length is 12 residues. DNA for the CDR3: TGTGCCAGCAGAGATTACACAGATACGCAGTATTTT. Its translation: CASRDYTDTQYF.

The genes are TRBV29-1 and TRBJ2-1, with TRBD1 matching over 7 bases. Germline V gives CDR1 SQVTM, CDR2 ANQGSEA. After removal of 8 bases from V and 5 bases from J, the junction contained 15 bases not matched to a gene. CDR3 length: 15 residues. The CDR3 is CSSGGVEARNNEQFF. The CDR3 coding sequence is TGCAGCTCAGGGGGTGTAGAGGCCCGAAACAATGAGCAGTTCTTC.

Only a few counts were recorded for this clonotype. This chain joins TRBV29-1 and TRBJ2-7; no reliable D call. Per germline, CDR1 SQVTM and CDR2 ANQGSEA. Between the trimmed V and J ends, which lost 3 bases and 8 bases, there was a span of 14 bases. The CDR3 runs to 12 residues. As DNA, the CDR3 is TGCAGCGTTGAGGACGTCGGTGATAAGCAGTACTTC. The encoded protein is CSVEDVGDKQYF.

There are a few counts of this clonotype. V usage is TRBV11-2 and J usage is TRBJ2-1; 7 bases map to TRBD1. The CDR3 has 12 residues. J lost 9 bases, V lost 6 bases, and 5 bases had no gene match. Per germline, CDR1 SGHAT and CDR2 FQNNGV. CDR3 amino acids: CASREPGGEQFF. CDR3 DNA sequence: TGTGCCAGCAGGGAACCAGGGGGTGAGCAGTTCTTC.